The entry below gives a single TCR beta chain sequence along with its context. The antigen is unknown. The ends were cut back, 5 bases at V and 5 bases at J, with 15 bases in the middle. The CDR3 runs to 14 residues. CDR1 SGHVS and CDR2 FNYEAQ come from the germline V gene. TCRdb processed the reads anew with MiXCR; each CDR3 protein has one entry. The sample lists more than 400,000 distinct CDR3 sequences, about 26% occurring once. The data were taken from a study of T cell repertoires in cytomegalovirus infection. Study overall: TCR beta signatures that were public indicated CMV infection and matching HLA type.

Broader study findings: Dominating the ex vivo response were HLA-C-restricted CMV-specific TCR beta clonotypes.

Input material: PBMCs. This TCR came from a human donor in good health (CMV status not recorded). Some clones in this sample may be carry-over from other donors' samples. The genes are TRBV7-6 and TRBJ2-5; D not resolved. The DNA of the CDR3 is TGTGCCAGCAGCGAGACTGTGTATACGGAGACCCAGTACTTC. Amino acid sequence: CASSETVYTETQYF.